This TCR beta chain is from a study of blood T cells in healthy people across ages. As for the study in general: About one barcoded beta molecule per two T cells was captured by template switching.

For the second PCR, which ran for roughly 7 to 11 cycles, a sample-barcoded 5' primer and a J-beta primer mix were used. TCRdb ran MiXCR on the 5' RACE reads and lists one entry per CDR3 protein. The table records about 1,500,000 distinct CDR3 sequences, roughly 28% of them present only once. With 5 bases clipped from V and 6 bases from J, the junction kept 6 bases outside the gene matches. Germline values: CDR1 SGHNT, CDR2 YENEEA. The CDR3 is 13 residues long. The specimen was blood. This clonotype was sampled from a woman in her twenties or thirties in good health. The chain carries TRBV11-3 and TRBJ1-2; 7 bases map to TRBD1. CDR3 nucleotides: TGTGCCAGCAGCCGACAGGGCCACAATGGCTACACCTTC. Its protein is CASSRQGHNGYTF.